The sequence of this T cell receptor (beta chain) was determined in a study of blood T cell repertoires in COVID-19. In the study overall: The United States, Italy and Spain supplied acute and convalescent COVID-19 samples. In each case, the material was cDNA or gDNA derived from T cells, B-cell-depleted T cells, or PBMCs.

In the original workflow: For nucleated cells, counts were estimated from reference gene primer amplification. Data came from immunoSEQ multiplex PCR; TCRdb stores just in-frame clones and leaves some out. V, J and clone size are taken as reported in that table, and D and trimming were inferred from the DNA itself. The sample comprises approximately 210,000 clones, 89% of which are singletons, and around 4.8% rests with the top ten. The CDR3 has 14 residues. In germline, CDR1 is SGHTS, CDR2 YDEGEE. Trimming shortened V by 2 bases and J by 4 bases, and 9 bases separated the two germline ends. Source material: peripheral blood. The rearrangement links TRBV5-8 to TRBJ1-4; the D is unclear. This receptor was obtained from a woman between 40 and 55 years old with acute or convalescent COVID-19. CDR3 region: CASSFVQSNEKLFF. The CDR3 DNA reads TGTGCCAGCAGCTTTGTACAGAGTAATGAAAAACTGTTTTTT.